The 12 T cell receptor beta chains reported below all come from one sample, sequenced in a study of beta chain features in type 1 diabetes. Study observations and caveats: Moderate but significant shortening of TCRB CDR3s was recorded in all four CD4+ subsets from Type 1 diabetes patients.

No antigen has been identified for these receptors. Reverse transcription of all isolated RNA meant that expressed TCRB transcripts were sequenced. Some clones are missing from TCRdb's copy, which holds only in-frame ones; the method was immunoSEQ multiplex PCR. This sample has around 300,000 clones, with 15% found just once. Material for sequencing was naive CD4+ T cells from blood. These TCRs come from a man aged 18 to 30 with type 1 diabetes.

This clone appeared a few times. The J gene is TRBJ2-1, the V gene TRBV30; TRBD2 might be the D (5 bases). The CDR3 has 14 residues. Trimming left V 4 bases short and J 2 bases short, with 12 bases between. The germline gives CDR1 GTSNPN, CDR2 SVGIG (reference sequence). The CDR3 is CAWTQDFTYNEQFF. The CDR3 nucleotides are TGTGCCTGGACTCAGGACTTCACCTACAATGAGCAGTTCTTC.

For the CDR3, the DNA is TGCAGCGTTGAAGGGGGACTCCACACTGAAGCTTTCTTT. Translating gives CSVEGGLHTEAFF. The chain has TRBV29-1 and TRBJ1-1, with D tentatively TRBD1 (5 bases). This CDR3 has 13 residues. Germline-derived CDR1 and CDR2 are SQVTM and ANQGSEA. V was cut by 1 base and J by 3 bases, with 9 bases left in between.

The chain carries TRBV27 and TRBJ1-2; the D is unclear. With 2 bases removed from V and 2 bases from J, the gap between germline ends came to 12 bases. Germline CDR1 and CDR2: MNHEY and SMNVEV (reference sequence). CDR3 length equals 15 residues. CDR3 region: CASSLSGNGNYGYTF. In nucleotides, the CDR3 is TGTGCCAGCAGTTTAAGCGGCAATGGAAACTATGGCTACACCTTC.

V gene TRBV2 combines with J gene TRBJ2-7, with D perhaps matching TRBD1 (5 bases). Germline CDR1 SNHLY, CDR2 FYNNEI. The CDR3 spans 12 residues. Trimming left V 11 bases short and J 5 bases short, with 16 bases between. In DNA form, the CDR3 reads TGTGCCGGATCAGGGAAGCTCCACGAGCAGTACTTC. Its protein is CAGSGKLHEQYF.

CDR3 protein: CASSLGRDKVIQYF. The CDR3 DNA reads TGTGCCAGCAGTTTAGGACGGGACAAAGTAATTCAGTACTTC. This rearrangement joins TRBV28 to TRBJ2-4; D perhaps matches TRBD1 (6 bases). The CDR3 length is 14 residues. Per the germline V gene, CDR1 is MDHEN and CDR2 is SYDVKM. V lost 2 bases and J 10 bases, leaving 15 bases between the germline ends.

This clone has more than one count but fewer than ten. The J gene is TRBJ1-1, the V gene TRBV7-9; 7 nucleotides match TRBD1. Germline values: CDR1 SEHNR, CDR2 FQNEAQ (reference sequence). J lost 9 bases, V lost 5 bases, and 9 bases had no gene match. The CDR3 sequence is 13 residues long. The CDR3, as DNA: TGTGCCAGCAGCCTATTGGAGGGGGCTCAAGCTTTCTTT. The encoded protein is CASSLLEGAQAFF.

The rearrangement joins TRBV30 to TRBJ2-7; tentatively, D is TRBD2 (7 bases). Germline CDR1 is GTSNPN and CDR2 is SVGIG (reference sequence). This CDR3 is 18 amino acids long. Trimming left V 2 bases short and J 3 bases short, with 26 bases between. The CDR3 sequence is CAWSSTTVDGGLNYEQYF. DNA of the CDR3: TGTGCCTGGAGTTCGACCACAGTAGACGGGGGGCTGAACTACGAGCAGTACTTC.

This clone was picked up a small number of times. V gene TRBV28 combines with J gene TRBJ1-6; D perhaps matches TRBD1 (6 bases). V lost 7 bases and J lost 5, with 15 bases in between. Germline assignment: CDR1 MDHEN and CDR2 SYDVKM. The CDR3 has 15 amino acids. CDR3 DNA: TGTGCCAGCATGGGTCCGGGACACAATAATTCACCCCTCCACTTT. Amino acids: CASMGPGHNNSPLHF.

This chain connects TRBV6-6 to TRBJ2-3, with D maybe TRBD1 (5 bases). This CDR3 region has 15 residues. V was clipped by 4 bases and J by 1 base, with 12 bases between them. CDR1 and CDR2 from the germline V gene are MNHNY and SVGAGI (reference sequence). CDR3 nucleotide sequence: TGTGCCAGCAGTTCCCGGATACAGGGCACAGATACGCAGTATTTT. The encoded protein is CASSSRIQGTDTQYF.

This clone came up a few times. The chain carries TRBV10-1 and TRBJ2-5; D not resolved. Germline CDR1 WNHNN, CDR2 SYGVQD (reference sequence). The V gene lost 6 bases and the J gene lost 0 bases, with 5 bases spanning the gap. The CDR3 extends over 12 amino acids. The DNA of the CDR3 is TGCGCCAGCAGCGCGAACCAAGAGACCCAGTACTTC. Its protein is CASSANQETQYF.

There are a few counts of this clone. The CDR3 reads CASSSGQSGANVLTF. The CDR3 nucleotides are TGCGCCAGCAGCTCGGGACAAAGTGGGGCCAACGTCCTGACTTTC. The J gene is TRBJ2-6, the V gene TRBV5-1; TRBD1 is a possible D gene (6 bases). V was shortened by 3 bases and J by 3 bases, with 10 bases between the two germline ends. Germline V gene data show CDR1 as SGHRS and CDR2 as YFSETQ. This CDR3 has 15 amino acids.

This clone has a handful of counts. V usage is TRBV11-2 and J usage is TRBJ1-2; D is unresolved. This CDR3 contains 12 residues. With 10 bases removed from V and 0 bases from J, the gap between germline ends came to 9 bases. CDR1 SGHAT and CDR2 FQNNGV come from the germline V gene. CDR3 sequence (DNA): TGTGCCATCCCCGCAGCTAACTATGGCTACACCTTC. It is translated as CAIPAANYGYTF.